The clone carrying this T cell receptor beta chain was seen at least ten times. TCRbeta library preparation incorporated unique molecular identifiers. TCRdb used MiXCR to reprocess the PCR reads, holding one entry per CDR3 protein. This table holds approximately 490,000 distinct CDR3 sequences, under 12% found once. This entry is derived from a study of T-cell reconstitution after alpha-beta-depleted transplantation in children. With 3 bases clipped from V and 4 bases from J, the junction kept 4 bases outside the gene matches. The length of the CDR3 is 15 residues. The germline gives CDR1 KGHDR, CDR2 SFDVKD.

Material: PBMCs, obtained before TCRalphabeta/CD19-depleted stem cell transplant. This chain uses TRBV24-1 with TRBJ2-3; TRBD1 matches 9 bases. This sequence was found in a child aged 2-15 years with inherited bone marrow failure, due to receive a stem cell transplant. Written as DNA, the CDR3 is TGTGCCACCAGTGATCGACAGGGGGGATCAGATACGCAGTATTTT. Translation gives CATSDRQGGSDTQYF.